The present T cell receptor (beta chain) was sequenced within a study of glioma-infiltrating T cells after dendritic cell vaccination. As for the study in general: At biweekly intervals, patients got three intradermal dendritic cell vaccine injections. The study, taken as a whole, reports: Higher pretreatment TIL content predicted longer progression-free time and survival. Survival was not directly related to TCR clonality in these patients.

Only patients with spare fresh-frozen tumor and over two years of follow-up were included. The protocol was immunoSEQ multiplex PCR, while the TCRdb copy is restricted to in-frame clones and leaves out a portion. The sample has under 100,000 clones; 70% to 90% are singletons. The CDR3 runs 14 residues. Germline-derived CDR1 and CDR2 are SGHDT and YYEEEE. V lost 1 base and J 4 bases, leaving 11 bases between the germline ends. Details on this clone: Its target is not known.

The specimen was blood, collected before dendritic cell vaccination. V is TRBV5-6 and J is TRBJ1-1; no clear D. The TCR sequence derives from a human donor with glioblastoma. The CDR3 sequence is CASSLFGVGTEAFF. CDR3 sequence (DNA): TGTGCCAGCAGCTTGTTCGGGGTGGGCACTGAAGCTTTCTTT. The complete variable domain, with remaining parts taken from reference TRBV5-6 and TRBJ1-1, reads DAGVTQSPTHLIKTRGQQVTLRCSPKSGHDTVSWYQQALGQGPQFIFQYYEEEERQRGNFPDRFSGHQFPNYSSELNVNALLLGDSALYLCASSLFGVGTEAFFGQGTRLTVV.